This T cell receptor beta chain originates from a study of blood T cell repertoires in COVID-19. Study as a whole: Resolution of symptoms, clearance, or two negative PCRs was present in recovered Cohort 3 donors. PBMCs, B-cell-depleted T cells, or T cells provided the cDNA or gDNA that made up the material. Donors in the United States, Italy and Spain gave samples during acute or convalescent COVID-19.

Methods used by the authors: Amplification of reference gene primers provided the estimated nucleated cell counts. Data came from immunoSEQ multiplex PCR; TCRdb stores just in-frame clones and leaves some out. For V, J and clone size, that table is used; D and trimming come from the DNA. The sample consists of under 200,000 clones, around 87% of them appearing once. Trimming left V 4 bases short and J 6 bases short, with 13 bases between. This CDR3 region has 14 residues. From germline, CDR1 is GTSNPN and CDR2 SVGIG (reference sequence). This chain uses TRBV30 with TRBJ1-6; a weak D match, TRBD1 (6 bases). The sequenced sample was PBMCs or T cells enriched from blood (not recorded which). This clonotype originated in a woman in her forties in a cohort exposed to, infected with or recovered from COVID-19 (not recorded which). The CDR3 DNA is TGTGCCTGGAACCCGGGGGGCAGTAATTCACCCCTCCACTTT. Translation gives CAWNPGGSNSPLHF.